The 2 T cell receptor beta chains listed next were all sequenced from one sample in a study of a mutant IDH1 vaccine in newly diagnosed glioma. These receptors have no identified antigens. Here immunoSEQ multiplex PCR was the method, and the copy in TCRdb shows in-frame clones only, minus some. The sample consists of tens of thousands of clones, roughly 74% of them appearing once. Described time point: week 5, during vaccination. Mutant IDH1 20-mer peptide, at 300 ug, made up each vaccine dose, with topical imiquimod. This specimen was PBMCs, taken from a glioma patient whose treatment included an IDH1 peptide vaccine. These receptors were obtained from a man between 40 and 49 years old with glioma.

The chain uses TRBV2 and TRBJ1-5, with D unresolved. This CDR3 spans 13 amino acids. The V and J ends lost 5 bases and 5 bases respectively, with 10 bases between them. Germline loops: CDR1 SNHLY, CDR2 FYNNEI. The DNA for the CDR3 is TGTGCCAGCAGTCGGCAGAGCTATCAGCCCCAGCATTTT. Translated: CASSRQSYQPQHF. Complete variable domain (other parts from reference TRBV2 and TRBJ1-5): EPEVTQTPSHQVTQMGQEVILRCVPISNHLYFYWYRQILGQKVEFLVSFYNNEISEKSEIFDDQFSVERPDGSNFTLKIRSTKLEDSAMYFCASSRQSYQPQHFGDGTRLSIL.

The rearrangement links TRBV18 to TRBJ1-1, with D tentatively TRBD1 (5 bases). CDR3 length equals 13 residues. Germline-derived CDR1 and CDR2 are KGHSH and LQKENI. Trimming took 6 bases from V and 1 from J, leaving 9 bases between them. The CDR3 nucleotides are TGTGCCAGCTCGTACGGGGGGAACACTGAAGCTTTCTTT. It codes for CASSYGGNTEAFF.